One T cell receptor beta chain is described in this entry. Its antigen is unidentified. This record comes from a study of response to subunit inactivated influenza vaccine. V was clipped by 3 bases and J by 1 base; unmatched bases: 5. The V gene's germline CDR1 is SEHNR and CDR2 FQNEAQ (reference sequence). The CDR3 is 16 residues long. TCRdb recomputed calls from the RT-PCR reads with MiXCR, one row per CDR3 protein. The sample holds hundreds of thousands of distinct CDR3 sequences, approximately 14% seen once. Notes on the study in general: That few new T cells are recruited by each seasonal influenza vaccination was the authors' suggestion.

The specimen comprised PBMCs from blood, sampled approximately 12 days after vaccination. The TCR sequence derives from a man aged 45-60 years who received an inactivated influenza vaccine. The chain joins TRBV7-9 to TRBJ2-1; 8 nucleotides line up with TRBD2. The chain's CDR3 is CASSLREDPSYNEQFF. The CDR3 DNA reads TGTGCCAGCAGCTTGCGGGAGGACCCGTCCTACAATGAGCAGTTCTTC. Full variable domain (remainder filled in from reference TRBV7-9 and TRBJ2-1): DTGVSQNPRHKITKRGQNVTFRCDPISEHNRLYWYRQTLGQGPEFLTYFQNEAQLEKSRLLSDRFSAERPKGSFSTLEIQRTEQGDSAMYLCASSLREDPSYNEQFFGPGTRLTVL.